This is a list of T cell receptor beta chains from one sample in a study of cytomegalovirus exposure and HLA in healthy donors. Assay: immunoSEQ multiplex PCR; the TCRdb copy retains only in-frame clones and omits some. This table holds around 150,000 clones, about 75% found once. Specimen: PBMCs. The receptors derive from a woman in her forties or fifties in good health and CMV-seropositive. Both conserved end residues are part of each CDR3. Each record gives: V gene, J gene, D gene, CDR3 protein. D genes are given only for firm matches.

>TRBV5-1|TRBJ2-7|TRBD1
CASSLTGTGAYEQYF
>TRBV27|TRBJ2-3|TRBD2
CASSLLAGTSDTQYF
>TRBV7-8|TRBJ1-2|TRBD1
CASSLATGQGFGYGYTF
>TRBV5-4|TRBJ1-4|TRBD1
CASSDRGGREKLFF
>TRBV6-1|TRBJ1-6|-
CASSDGQNSPLHF
>TRBV7-6|TRBJ2-3|-
CASSARVGGSTDTQYF
>TRBV9|TRBJ1-5|-
CASSEGGQGPQHF
>TRBV7-9|TRBJ1-5|-
CASSLDEDQPQHF
>TRBV2|TRBJ2-5|-
CASSEYRVETQYF
>TRBV5-1|TRBJ2-3|TRBD2
CASSAVAGGLDTQYF
>TRBV6-1|TRBJ1-1|-
CASNRRTETTEAFF
>TRBV4-1|TRBJ1-2|TRBD1
CASSQTRDRGYGGNYGYTF
>TRBV27|TRBJ1-1|-
CATILPGTPNEAFF
>TRBV10-1|TRBJ1-2|TRBD1
CASSVILWTGGCNYGYTF
>TRBV15|TRBJ2-3|-
CATSRDQEGEEYF
>TRBV10-1|TRBJ2-7|TRBD1
CASSPGTGENEQYF
>TRBV5-6|TRBJ2-7|-
CASSEGCEQYF
>TRBV29-1|TRBJ2-7|TRBD2
CSASSGSPSYEQYF
>TRBV13|TRBJ2-5|-
CASSRRQAQETQYF
>TRBV27|TRBJ2-2|-
CASSLSWHNTGELFF
>TRBV30|TRBJ1-1|-
CAWRGGQYTEAFF
>TRBV5-6|TRBJ2-1|TRBD2
CASSTGLADNEQFF
>TRBV29-1|TRBJ1-4|TRBD1
CSVRTGAAGEKLFF
>TRBV7-9|TRBJ2-6|-
CASSFAGSGANVLTF
>TRBV6-5|TRBJ2-2|TRBD2
CASSASGNTGELFF
>TRBV5-1|TRBJ2-5|TRBD1
CASSPGQGVMETQYF
>TRBV5-4|TRBJ1-2|-
CASSSTENYGYTF
>TRBV5-1|TRBJ2-3|TRBD2
CASTSGGGPGGTDTQYF
>TRBV9|TRBJ2-1|TRBD2
CASSVVVAGGYNEQFF
>TRBV5-1|TRBJ1-4|TRBD1
CASSLLGQGTTPEKLFF
>TRBV28|TRBJ1-1|TRBD1
CASRIPRDREGKNTEAFF
>TRBV6-6|TRBJ2-7|-
CASSYRGNEQYF
>TRBV10-2|TRBJ1-2|TRBD1
CASDGQGTSYGYTF
>TRBV6-6|TRBJ2-2|TRBD1
CASSYGTGGSGGELFF
>TRBV5-4|TRBJ1-2|-
CASSSWPRGGADYGYTF